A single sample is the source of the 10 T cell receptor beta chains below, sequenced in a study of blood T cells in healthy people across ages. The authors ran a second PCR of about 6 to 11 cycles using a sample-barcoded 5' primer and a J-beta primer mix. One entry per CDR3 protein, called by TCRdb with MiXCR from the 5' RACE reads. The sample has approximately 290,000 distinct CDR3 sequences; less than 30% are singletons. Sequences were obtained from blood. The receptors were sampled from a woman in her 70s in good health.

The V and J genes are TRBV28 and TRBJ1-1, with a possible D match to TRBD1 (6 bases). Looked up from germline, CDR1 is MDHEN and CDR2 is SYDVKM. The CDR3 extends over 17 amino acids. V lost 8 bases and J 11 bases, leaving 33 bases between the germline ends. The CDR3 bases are TGTGCCAGCCAGCGTCGTAAACAGGGAGGGGACCACAATAGGGCTTTCTTT. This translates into CASQRRKQGGDHNRAFF.

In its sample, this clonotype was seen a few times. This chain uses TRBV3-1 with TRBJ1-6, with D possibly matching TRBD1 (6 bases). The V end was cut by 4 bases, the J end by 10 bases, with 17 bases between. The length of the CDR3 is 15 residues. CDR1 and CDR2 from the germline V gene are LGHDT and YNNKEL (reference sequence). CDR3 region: CASSRRGEGDSPLHF. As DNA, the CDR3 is TGTGCCAGCAGCCGAAGAGGGGAGGGGGACTCACCCCTCCACTTT. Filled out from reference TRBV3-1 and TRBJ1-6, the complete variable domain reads DTAVSQTPKYLVTQMGNDKSIKCEQNLGHDTMYWYKQDSKKFLKIMFSYNNKELIINETVPNRFSPKSPDKAHLNLHINSLELGDSAVYFCASSRRGEGDSPLHFGNGTRLTVT.

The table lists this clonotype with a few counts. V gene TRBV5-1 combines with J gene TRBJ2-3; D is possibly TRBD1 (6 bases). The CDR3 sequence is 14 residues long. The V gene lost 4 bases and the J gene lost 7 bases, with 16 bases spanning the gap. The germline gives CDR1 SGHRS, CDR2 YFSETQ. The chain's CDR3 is CASSASSGVNTQYF. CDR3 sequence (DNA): TGCGCCAGCAGCGCCTCGTCAGGGGTAAATACGCAGTATTTT.

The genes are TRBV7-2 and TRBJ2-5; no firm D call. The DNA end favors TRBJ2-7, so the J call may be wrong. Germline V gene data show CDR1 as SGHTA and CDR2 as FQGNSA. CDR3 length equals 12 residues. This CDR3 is CASSFWPYEQYF. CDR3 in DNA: TGTGCCAGCAGCTTCTGGCCCTACGAGCAGTACTTC.

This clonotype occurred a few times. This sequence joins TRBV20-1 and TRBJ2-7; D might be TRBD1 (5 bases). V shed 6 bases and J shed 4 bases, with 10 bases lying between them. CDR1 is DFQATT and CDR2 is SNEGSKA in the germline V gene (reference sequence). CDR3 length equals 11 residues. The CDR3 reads CSAETGYEQYF. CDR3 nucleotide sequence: TGCAGTGCGGAAACAGGTTACGAGCAGTACTTC.

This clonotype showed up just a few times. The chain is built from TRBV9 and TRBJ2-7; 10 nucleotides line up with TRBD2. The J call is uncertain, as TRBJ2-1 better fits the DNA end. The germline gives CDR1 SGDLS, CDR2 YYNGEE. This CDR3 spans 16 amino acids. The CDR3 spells CASSVLSSGRGREQFF. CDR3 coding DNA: TGTGCCAGCAGCGTCCTTTCTAGCGGGAGAGGGAGGGAGCAGTTCTTC.

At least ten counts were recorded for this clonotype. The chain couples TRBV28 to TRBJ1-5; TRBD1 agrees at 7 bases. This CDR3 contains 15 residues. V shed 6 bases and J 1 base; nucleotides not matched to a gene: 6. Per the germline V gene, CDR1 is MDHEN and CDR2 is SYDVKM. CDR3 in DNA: TGTGCCAGCAGCAGGACAGGTCAGAGCAATCAGCCCCAGCATTTT. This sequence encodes CASSRTGQSNQPQHF.

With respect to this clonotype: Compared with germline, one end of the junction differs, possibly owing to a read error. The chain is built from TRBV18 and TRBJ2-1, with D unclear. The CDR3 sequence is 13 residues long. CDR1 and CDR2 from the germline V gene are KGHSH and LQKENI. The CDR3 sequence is CASSPIQADEQLF. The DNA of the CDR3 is TGTGCCAGCTCACCTATTCAAGCTGATGAGCAGCTCTTC.

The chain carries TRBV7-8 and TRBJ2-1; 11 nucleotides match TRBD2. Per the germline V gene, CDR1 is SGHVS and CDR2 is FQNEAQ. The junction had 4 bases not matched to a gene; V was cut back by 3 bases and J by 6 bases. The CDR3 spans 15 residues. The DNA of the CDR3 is TGTGCCAGCAGCTTTAGCGGGGGGGCCGGCAATGAGCAGTTCTTC. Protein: CASSFSGGAGNEQFF.

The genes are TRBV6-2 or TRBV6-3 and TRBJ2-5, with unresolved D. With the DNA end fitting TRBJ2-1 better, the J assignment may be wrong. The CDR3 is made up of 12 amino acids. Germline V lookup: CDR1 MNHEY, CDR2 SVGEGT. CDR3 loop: CASSYSPNEQFF. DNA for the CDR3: TGTGCCAGCAGTTACTCCCCCAATGAGCAGTTCTTC.